This T cell receptor (beta chain) was sequenced for a study of T-cell reconstitution after alpha-beta-depleted transplantation in children. This clonotype has ten or more counts. The V and J ends lost 0 bases and 3 bases respectively, with 13 bases between them. Germline CDR1 SGHRS, CDR2 YFSETQ. This CDR3 is built from 16 residues. Library preparation (for TCRbeta) was performed with unique molecular identifiers. TCRdb used MiXCR to reprocess the PCR reads, holding one entry per CDR3 protein. This table holds 240,000 or so distinct CDR3 sequences, approximately 12% found once. Source: PBMCs from the stem cell graft donor, taken from the stem cell graft. This clonotype originated in a human donor who donated a stem cell graft to a child with acute lymphoblastic leukemia. The V and J genes are TRBV5-1 and TRBJ2-1; perhaps TRBD2 as D (6 bases). The CDR3 loop reads CASSLDGGGFYNEQFF. CDR3 DNA: TGCGCCAGCAGCTTGGACGGGGGAGGTTTCTACAATGAGCAGTTCTTC.